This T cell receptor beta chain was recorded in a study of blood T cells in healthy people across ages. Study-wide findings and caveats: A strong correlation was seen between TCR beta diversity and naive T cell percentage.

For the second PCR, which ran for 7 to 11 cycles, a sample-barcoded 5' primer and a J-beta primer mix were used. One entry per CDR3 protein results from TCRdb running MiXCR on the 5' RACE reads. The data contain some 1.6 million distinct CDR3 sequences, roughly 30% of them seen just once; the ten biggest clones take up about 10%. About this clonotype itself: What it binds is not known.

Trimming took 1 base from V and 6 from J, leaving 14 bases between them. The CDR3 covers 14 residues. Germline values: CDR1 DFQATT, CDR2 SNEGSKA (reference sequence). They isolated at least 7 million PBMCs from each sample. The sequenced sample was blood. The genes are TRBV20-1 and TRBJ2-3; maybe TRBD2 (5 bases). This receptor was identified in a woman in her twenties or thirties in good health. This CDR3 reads CSARVRRAPDTQYF. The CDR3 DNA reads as TGCAGTGCTAGAGTGCGGCGGGCACCGGATACGCAGTATTTT.